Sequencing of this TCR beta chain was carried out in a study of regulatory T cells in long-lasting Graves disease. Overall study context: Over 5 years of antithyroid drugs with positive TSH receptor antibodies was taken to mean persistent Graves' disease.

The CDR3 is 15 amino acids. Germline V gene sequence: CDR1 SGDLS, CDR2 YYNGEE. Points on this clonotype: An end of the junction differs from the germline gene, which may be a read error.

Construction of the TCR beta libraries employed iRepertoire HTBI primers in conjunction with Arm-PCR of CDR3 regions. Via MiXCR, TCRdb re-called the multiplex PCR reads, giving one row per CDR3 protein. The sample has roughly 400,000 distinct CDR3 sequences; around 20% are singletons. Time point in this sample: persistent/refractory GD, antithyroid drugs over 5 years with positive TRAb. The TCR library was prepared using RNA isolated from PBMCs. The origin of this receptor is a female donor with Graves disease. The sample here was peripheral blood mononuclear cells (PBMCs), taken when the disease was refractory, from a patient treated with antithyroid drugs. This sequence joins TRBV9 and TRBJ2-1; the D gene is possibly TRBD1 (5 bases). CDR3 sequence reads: CVSSVAPGLYNEQFF. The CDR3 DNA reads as TGTGTCAGCAGCGTAGCACCAGGGTTGTACAATGAGCAGTTCTTC. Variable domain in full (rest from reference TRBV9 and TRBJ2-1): DSGVTQTPKHLITATGQRVTLRCSPRSGDLSVYWYQQSLDQGLQFLIQYYNGEERAKGNILERFSAQQFPDLHSELNLSSLELGDSALYFCVSSVAPGLYNEQFFGPGTRLTVL.